The clone carrying this TCR beta chain has ten or more counts. These data originate in a study of shared clonotypes between healthy human individuals. This table comes from immunoSEQ multiplex PCR, and its TCRdb copy is limited to in-frame clones, with some not included. The sample holds 400,000 to 600,000 clones; 60% to 80% are singletons and the top ten take around 12%. J gave up 5 bases and V 5 bases, and 9 bases lay outside the gene matches. Germline V lookup: CDR1 MDHEN, CDR2 SYDVKM. CDR3 length: 15 residues. The receptor's source is a woman in her 40s in good health. Some clones in this sample may be carry-over from other donors' samples. Sequenced material: PBMCs. The J gene is TRBJ1-5, the V gene TRBV28; 7 nucleotides match TRBD1. The CDR3 loop reads CASSRVDRDHQPQHF. CDR3 sequence (DNA): TGTGCCAGCAGTCGGGTTGACAGGGACCATCAGCCCCAGCATTTT.